A single sample is the source of the 23 T cell receptor beta chains below, sequenced in a study of blood T cells in healthy people across ages (dated by TCRdb to 2015 to 2017). The method was 5' RACE. Data came from an Illumina HiSeq 2500. A second PCR of about 6 to 12 cycles was performed with a sample-barcoded 5' primer and a J-beta primer mix. TCRdb passed the public sequencing reads through fastp at Q25 and MiXCR, retaining productive beta sequences. Rows with one shared CDR3 protein collapse into an entry with the most common genes and DNA. This sample gives about 1.4 million distinct CDR3 sequences in total; approximately 59% of them show up just once. The ten largest clones represent roughly 6.3% of the sample. Sequenced sample: blood. Receptors were obtained from a young man in good health.

CDR3 DNA sequence: TGTGCCAGCAGACGGGACAGGGGTGTCGAGCAGTACTTC. Protein product: CASRRDRGVEQYF. This sequence joins TRBV6-5 and TRBJ2-5; TRBD1 aligns across 10 bases. The tail of the sequence fits TRBJ2-7 better, so the J call may be wrong. This CDR3 is built from 13 residues. Germline CDR1 and CDR2: MNHEY and SVGAGI.

V and J are TRBV10-3 and TRBJ1-5; no firm D call. Germline CDR1 and CDR2: ENHRY and SYGVKD. The CDR3 has 16 residues. Between the trimmed V and J ends, which lost 2 bases and 0 bases, there was a span of 11 bases. The CDR3 DNA follows: TGTGCCATCAGTGAGGAAGGGCTTTATAGCAATCAGCCCCAGCATTTT. It codes for CAISEEGLYSNQPQHF.

The chain carries TRBV6-5 and TRBJ2-1; TRBD1 agrees at 9 bases. V lost 6 bases to trimming and J lost 10 bases; unmatched junction nucleotides: 10. This CDR3 contains 14 residues. Germline V gene sequence: CDR1 MNHEY, CDR2 SVGAGI. CDR3 amino acids: CASRNRQGEGEQFF. Written as DNA, the CDR3 is TGTGCCAGCAGGAATCGACAGGGGGAGGGCGAGCAGTTCTTC.

CDR3 sequence: CASSLDPLSSYEQYF. In DNA form, the CDR3 reads TGTGCCAGCAGTTTAGATCCCCTTAGCTCCTACGAGCAGTACTTC. The chain combines TRBV27 with TRBJ2-5; no clear D. The J call may be in error: the DNA end matches TRBJ2-7 better. This CDR3 spans 15 amino acids. Germline values: CDR1 MNHEY, CDR2 SMNVEV (reference sequence).

This clonotype has more than one count but fewer than ten. The gene calls are TRBV20-1 and TRBJ2-4; TRBD2 is a possible D gene (6 bases). TRBJ2-5 matches the DNA end more closely, so the J call is doubtful. This CDR3 contains 15 residues. Germline V lookup: CDR1 DFQATT, CDR2 SNEGSKA (reference sequence). The CDR3 here is CSAIDGRKDQETQYF. CDR3 DNA sequence: TGCAGTGCTATTGATGGGAGGAAGGATCAAGAGACCCAGTACTTC.

This clonotype came up a few times. The CDR3 sequence is CASSVEQQYF. The CDR3 nucleotides read TGTGCCAGCAGCGTGGAACAGCAGTACTTC. The rearrangement joins TRBV7-9 to TRBJ2-5; D uncertain. This CDR3 region has 10 residues. Germline V gene sequence: CDR1 SEHNR, CDR2 FQNEAQ (reference sequence). V lost 5 bases, J lost 11 bases, and 9 bases lay in between.

This clonotype turned up a few times. The gene calls are TRBV4-3 and TRBJ2-1; 12 nucleotides align to TRBD2. The CDR3 runs 19 residues. V trimming: 0 bases; J trimming: 4 bases; junction bases outside the gene matches: 10. Germline V gives CDR1 LGHNA, CDR2 YSLEER. As DNA, the CDR3 is TGCGCCAGCAGCCAAGATAGGAGTGGTGGACTAGCGGGGTACAATGAGCAGTTCTTC. It codes for CASSQDRSGGLAGYNEQFF.

The rearrangement links TRBV6-1 to TRBJ2-2, with 11 positions matching TRBD2. Trimming removed 4 bases from V and 7 bases from J; junction bases left unmatched: 11. The V gene's germline CDR1 is MNHNS and CDR2 SASEGT. The CDR3 has 17 amino acids. Here the CDR3 reads CASSGALAGGWGGELFF. The CDR3 nucleotides are TGTGCCAGCAGTGGAGCTCTAGCGGGGGGATGGGGCGGGGAGCTGTTTTTT.

This chain joins TRBV12-3 or TRBV12-4 and TRBJ2-7; no definite D call. The CDR3 covers 13 residues. The ends were cut back, 7 bases at V and 4 bases at J, with 14 bases in the middle. In nucleotides, the CDR3 is TGTGCCAGCACTGCGGCCAATCGGTACGAGCAGTACTTC. This encodes CASTAANRYEQYF.

The chain joins TRBV29-1 to TRBJ2-3, with 8 positions matching TRBD2. The CDR3 is 15 residues long. The germline V gene has CDR1 SQVTM and CDR2 ANQGSEA. J lost 6 bases, V lost 1 base, and 9 bases had no gene match. CDR3 sequence: CSVEGPGGGPDTQYF. CDR3 DNA sequence: TGCAGCGTTGAAGGGCCCGGGGGGGGACCCGATACGCAGTATTTT.

The rearrangement links TRBV18 to TRBJ1-4, with a possible D match to TRBD1 (5 bases). This CDR3 has 16 amino acids. Per the germline V gene, CDR1 is KGHSH and CDR2 is LQKENI. Trimming took 5 bases from V and 0 from J, leaving 13 bases between them. The CDR3 nucleotides are TGTGCCAGCTCAGCAGGGAGCCGAACAACTAATGAAAAACTGTTTTTT. Its protein is CASSAGSRTTNEKLFF.

This chain links TRBV6-2 or TRBV6-3 with TRBJ2-5; D gene unclear. V was clipped by 8 bases and J by 2 bases, with 18 bases between them. Looked up from germline, CDR1 is MNHEY and CDR2 is SVGEGT. The CDR3 consists of 15 residues. The CDR3, as DNA: TGTGCCAGCCTTTCACCGACAAATAATCAAGAGACCCAGTACTTC. This gives the protein CASLSPTNNQETQYF.

This clonotype was detected only once. The chain couples TRBV7-2 to TRBJ1-5; no clear D gene. V was trimmed by 4 bases and J by 5 bases, leaving 15 bases between them. CDR1 is SGHTA, CDR2 FQGNSA, per germline. This CDR3 spans 15 amino acids. The CDR3 nucleotides are TGTGCCAGCAGCTCGGTTTCCAATCCCGATCAGCCCCAGCATTTT. Its translation: CASSSVSNPDQPQHF.

This clonotype was recorded a few times. V gene TRBV7-9 combines with J gene TRBJ2-7; D is uncertain. The germline CDR1 and CDR2 sequences are SEHNR and FQNEAQ (reference sequence). The V and J ends lost 2 bases and 2 bases respectively, with 10 bases between them. The CDR3 has 14 amino acids. The CDR3 DNA reads as TGTGCCAGCAGCTTATTGGATAAAGCCTACGAGCAGTACTTC. Amino acids: CASSLLDKAYEQYF.

In this sample, this clonotype turned up a few times. The chain joins TRBV6-5 to TRBJ1-5; perhaps TRBD1 as D (6 bases). The CDR3 extends over 14 amino acids. CDR1 and CDR2 from the germline V gene are MNHEY and SVGAGI. V shed 6 bases and J shed 2 bases, with 11 bases lying between them. CDR3 bases: TGTGCCAGCAGCGCCGGACAGCGCAATCAGCCCCAGCATTTT. Protein: CASSAGQRNQPQHF.

This sequence joins TRBV7-2 and TRBJ2-3, with D possibly TRBD2 on 6 matching bases. V was cut by 0 bases and J by 14 bases, with 9 bases left in between. The germline CDR1 and CDR2 sequences are SGHTA and FQGNSA. This CDR3 is 11 amino acids long. Here the CDR3 reads CASSLAASVYF. DNA for the CDR3: TGTGCCAGCAGCTTAGCGGCTAGCGTGTATTTT.

The chain employs TRBV29-1 and TRBJ2-7, with D maybe TRBD1 (6 bases). Germline V gene data show CDR1 as SQVTM and CDR2 as ANQGSEA. This CDR3 spans 14 amino acids. Trimming shortened V by 0 bases and J by 1 base, and 10 bases separated the two germline ends. The CDR3 region has the DNA TGCAGCGTTGAAGATGACAGGACGTCCTACGAGCAGTACTTC. This sequence encodes CSVEDDRTSYEQYF.

The chain has TRBV20-1 and TRBJ2-7; a weak D match, TRBD2 (5 bases). Trimming shortened V by 1 base and J by 2 bases, and 15 bases separated the two germline ends. The CDR3 spans 15 residues. From germline, CDR1 is DFQATT and CDR2 SNEGSKA (reference sequence). The CDR3 DNA reads TGCAGTGCTAGAGGACTGAGAGGGCGGGCCTACGAGCAGTACTTC. This codes for CSARGLRGRAYEQYF.

This sequence joins TRBV10-3 and TRBJ2-3; 10 bases align to TRBD2. Trimming removed 6 bases from V and 5 bases from J; junction bases left unmatched: 11. The germline V gene has CDR1 ENHRY and CDR2 SYGVKD. This CDR3 is 16 amino acids long. The CDR3, as DNA: TGTGCCATCAGCCAGACTAGCGGGCGACATGGAGATACGCAGTATTTT. Residues: CAISQTSGRHGDTQYF.

This rearrangement joins TRBV5-4 to TRBJ2-1, with D tentatively TRBD2 (6 bases). Deletions cut 0 bases from V and 10 bases from J, with 17 bases between. This CDR3 has 15 residues. CDR1 is SGHNT, CDR2 YYREEE, per germline (reference sequence). The CDR3 sequence is CASSLVAASEREQFF. In nucleotides, the CDR3 is TGTGCCAGCAGCTTGGTAGCGGCCAGTGAGAGGGAGCAGTTCTTC.

This chain joins TRBV7-8 and TRBJ2-7, with 11 bases identical to TRBD2. This CDR3 region has 15 residues. CDR1 and CDR2 from the germline V gene are SGHVS and FQNEAQ. The V gene end was trimmed by 5 bases and the J gene end by 3 bases; junction bases not matched to a gene: 6. CDR3 coding DNA: TGTGCCAGCAGCCTCACTAGCGGGAGAAACTACGAGCAGTACTTC. Residues: CASSLTSGRNYEQYF.

This clonotype was detected once. The chain carries TRBV12-3 or TRBV12-4 and TRBJ2-7; D is possibly TRBD1 (6 bases). Matching the DNA end better, TRBJ2-5 makes the J call doubtful. There are 14 residues in the CDR3. The CDR3 spells CASSDRPQGETQYF. The CDR3 nucleotides are TGTGCCAGCAGTGACAGGCCCCAAGGGGAGACCCAGTACTTC.

The V gene is TRBV7-2, the J gene TRBJ2-5; D is possibly TRBD2 (5 bases). The CDR3 length is 13 residues. Germline CDR1 reads SGHTA; CDR2 reads FQGNSA. The V and J ends lost 5 bases and 5 bases respectively, with 12 bases between them. The CDR3 DNA is TGTGCCAGCAGCGGCGGACTTCGGGAGACCCAGTACTTC. It specifies CASSGGLRETQYF.